A selection of T cell receptor beta chains follows, all from one sample in a study of early T cells in non-severe SARS-CoV-2 infection. TCRdb reprocessed the 5' RACE reads with MiXCR, giving one entry per CDR3 protein. Of about 59,000 distinct CDR3 sequences in the sample, under 15% were seen once. The sample here was whole blood, taken at baseline. The receptors derive from an adult who was a healthcare worker with PCR-confirmed SARS-CoV-2 infection or an uninfected control (not recorded which). Both conserved end residues are part of each CDR3. Each record gives: V gene, clone size, J gene, D gene, CDR3 DNA, CDR3 protein. The D gene is left open where the match is weak. The size entry is marked missing in some rows and otherwise reads once, few, many or a size class.

V gene: TRBV6-2/TRBV6-3; clone size: few; J gene: TRBJ1-5; D gene: .; CDR3 DNA: TGTGCCAGCAGTTACGAGGCGTCGGGACGGATGAAATCCCAGCATTTT; CDR3 protein: CASSYEASGRMKSQHF
V gene: TRBV7-9; clone size: .; J gene: TRBJ1-2; D gene: TRBD1; CDR3 DNA: TGTGCCAGCAGCAAGGGGACAGGTTATGGCTACACCTTC; CDR3 protein: CASSKGTGYGYTF
V gene: TRBV5-1; clone size: .; J gene: TRBJ1-1; D gene: .; CDR3 DNA: TGCGCCAGCAGCCAGACTGTGAACACTGAAGCTTTCTTT; CDR3 protein: CASSQTVNTEAFF
V gene: TRBV6-6; clone size: .; J gene: TRBJ1-2; D gene: .; CDR3 DNA: TGTGCCAGCAGTCCCGGCTCGGCCTATTATGGCTACACCTTC; CDR3 protein: CASSPGSAYYGYTF
V gene: TRBV21-1; clone size: .; J gene: TRBJ2-1; D gene: .; CDR3 DNA: TGTGCCAGCAGCAAACGGTCCCCCTATAGACAGGACAATGAGCAGTTCTTC; CDR3 protein: CASSKRSPYRQDNEQFF
V gene: TRBV9; clone size: .; J gene: TRBJ1-6; D gene: TRBD1; CDR3 DNA: TGTGCCAGCAGCCTTCGAGGGGGCAGTAATTCACCCCTCCACTTT; CDR3 protein: CASSLRGGSNSPLHF
V gene: TRBV7-9; clone size: few; J gene: TRBJ1-1; D gene: TRBD1; CDR3 DNA: TGTGCCAGCAGCTTTGGGACAGGGGTCATGAACACTGAAGCTTTCTTT; CDR3 protein: CASSFGTGVMNTEAFF
V gene: TRBV7-2; clone size: few; J gene: TRBJ2-1; D gene: TRBD2; CDR3 DNA: TGTGCCAGCAGCTTTGTAGCGGGGGGTCGTGGTGAGCAGTTCTTC; CDR3 protein: CASSFVAGGRGEQFF
V gene: TRBV12-3/TRBV12-4; clone size: .; J gene: TRBJ2-7; D gene: .; CDR3 DNA: TGTGCCAGCAGTTTATCATCTGGCTGGGGGGACGAGCAGTACTTC; CDR3 protein: CASSLSSGWGDEQYF
V gene: TRBV3-1; clone size: .; J gene: TRBJ2-5; D gene: .; CDR3 DNA: TGTGCCAGCAGCCGAGAAGAGTGGGTTCGGGGAGAGACCCAGTACTTC; CDR3 protein: CASSREEWVRGETQYF
V gene: TRBV7-9; clone size: many; J gene: TRBJ1-4; D gene: .; CDR3 DNA: TGTGCCAGCAGCTTAGTAGGGGCCTCCAATGAAAAACTGTTTTTT; CDR3 protein: CASSLVGASNEKLFF
V gene: TRBV20-1; clone size: many; J gene: TRBJ2-2; D gene: TRBD2; CDR3 DNA: TGCAGTGCTAGGTTGCTAGCGGGAGGGCGATTTGCGAACACCGGGGAGCTGTTTTTT; CDR3 protein: CSARLLAGGRFANTGELFF
V gene: TRBV4-1; clone size: .; J gene: TRBJ1-3; D gene: .; CDR3 DNA: TGCGCCAGCAGCCAATACCGGGACAACTCTGGAAACACCATATATTTT; CDR3 protein: CASSQYRDNSGNTIYF
V gene: TRBV3-1; clone size: .; J gene: TRBJ2-3; D gene: .; CDR3 DNA: TGTGCCAGCACTCGGACAGTTCCTAGCACAGATACGCAGTATTTT; CDR3 protein: CASTRTVPSTDTQYF
V gene: TRBV29-1; clone size: .; J gene: TRBJ2-2; D gene: TRBD1; CDR3 DNA: TGCAGCGTCAGGGTGAGGCGGCGGGACAGGGGCTTCACCGGGGAGCTGTTTTTT; CDR3 protein: CSVRVRRRDRGFTGELFF
V gene: TRBV19; clone size: .; J gene: TRBJ1-4; D gene: TRBD1; CDR3 DNA: TGTGCCAGCGGGACAGGGGTTGAAAAACTGTTTTTT; CDR3 protein: CASGTGVEKLFF
V gene: TRBV24-1; clone size: once; J gene: TRBJ2-2; D gene: .; CDR3 DNA: TGTGCCACCAGTGATTTGCAGGGGCCCACCGGGGAGCTGTTTTTT; CDR3 protein: CATSDLQGPTGELFF
V gene: TRBV5-1; clone size: few; J gene: TRBJ2-7; D gene: TRBD1; CDR3 DNA: TGCGCCAGCAGCCTCCAGGACAGGGGCTACGAGCAGTACTTC; CDR3 protein: CASSLQDRGYEQYF
V gene: TRBV19; clone size: few; J gene: TRBJ1-5; D gene: TRBD1; CDR3 DNA: TGTGCCAGTATAGGGATCCCGCATCCGGGACAGGGTAGCAATCAGCCCCAGCATTTT; CDR3 protein: CASIGIPHPGQGSNQPQHF
V gene: TRBV5-6; clone size: many; J gene: TRBJ2-1; D gene: TRBD2; CDR3 DNA: TGTGCCAGCAGCTCGCTAGCGGCGACCCACAATGAGCAGTTCTTC; CDR3 protein: CASSSLAATHNEQFF
V gene: TRBV7-8; clone size: .; J gene: TRBJ1-2; D gene: .; CDR3 DNA: TGTGCCAGCAGCTCTAGGGACCTTTCTAACTATGGCTACACCTTC; CDR3 protein: CASSSRDLSNYGYTF
V gene: TRBV27; clone size: few; J gene: TRBJ2-1; D gene: .; CDR3 DNA: TGTGCCAGCAGTTACCTACAGGGTAATGAGCAGTTCTTC; CDR3 protein: CASSYLQGNEQFF
V gene: TRBV12-3/TRBV12-4; clone size: many; J gene: TRBJ2-1; D gene: TRBD2; CDR3 DNA: TGTGCCAGCAGGCCGGGACTAGCGGGAGGTAATGAGCAGTTCTTC; CDR3 protein: CASRPGLAGGNEQFF
V gene: TRBV5-4; clone size: few; J gene: TRBJ1-4; D gene: TRBD1; CDR3 DNA: TGTGCCAGCAGCGCGGGACAGGGGGATGAAAAACTGTTTTTT; CDR3 protein: CASSAGQGDEKLFF
V gene: TRBV5-1; clone size: many; J gene: TRBJ2-7; D gene: .; CDR3 DNA: TGCGCCAGCAGCTACACAGGGTCCTACGAGCAGTACTTC; CDR3 protein: CASSYTGSYEQYF
V gene: TRBV7-7; clone size: few; J gene: TRBJ2-5; D gene: .; CDR3 DNA: TGTGCTAGCAGCGCCTCATCTCTAGAGACCCAGTACTTC; CDR3 protein: CASSASSLETQYF
V gene: TRBV12-3/TRBV12-4; clone size: many; J gene: TRBJ1-6; D gene: .; CDR3 DNA: TGTGCCAGCAGTTTGGGTCTTTATTCACCCCTCCACTTT; CDR3 protein: CASSLGLYSPLHF
V gene: TRBV29-1; clone size: few; J gene: TRBJ2-7; D gene: TRBD1; CDR3 DNA: TGCAGCGTTGAAGATGGGACAGGGAACGAGCAGTACTTC; CDR3 protein: CSVEDGTGNEQYF
V gene: TRBV4-1; clone size: many; J gene: TRBJ2-3; D gene: TRBD2; CDR3 DNA: TGCGCCAGCAGCCAAGTTATGGGACTAGCGGGTTCCACTAGCACAGATACGCAGTATTTT; CDR3 protein: CASSQVMGLAGSTSTDTQYF
V gene: TRBV5-6; clone size: .; J gene: TRBJ2-7; D gene: TRBD1; CDR3 DNA: TGTGCCAGCAGCTCCGACGGGACAGGGATTGCCGAGCAGTACTTC; CDR3 protein: CASSSDGTGIAEQYF
V gene: TRBV28; clone size: many; J gene: TRBJ1-1; D gene: TRBD1; CDR3 DNA: TGTGCCAGCATCAGGGGGGGAGGTACTGAAGCTTTCTTT; CDR3 protein: CASIRGGGTEAFF
V gene: TRBV4-1; clone size: few; J gene: TRBJ2-3; D gene: TRBD1; CDR3 DNA: TGCGCCAGCAGCCAAGATGGGACAGGGTACACAGATACGCAGTATTTT; CDR3 protein: CASSQDGTGYTDTQYF
V gene: TRBV6-5; clone size: .; J gene: TRBJ2-5; D gene: .; CDR3 DNA: TGTGCCAGCAGTCCCTCGCGTAGGCGCGAAACCCAGTACTTC; CDR3 protein: CASSPSRRRETQYF
V gene: TRBV20-1; clone size: many; J gene: TRBJ1-6; D gene: .; CDR3 DNA: TGCAGTGCTAGAAAAACAGGGTATAATTCACCCCTCCACTTT; CDR3 protein: CSARKTGYNSPLHF
V gene: TRBV3-1; clone size: many; J gene: TRBJ2-1; D gene: .; CDR3 DNA: TGTGCCAGCAGCCAAGCTTACAATGAGCAGTTCTTC; CDR3 protein: CASSQAYNEQFF
V gene: TRBV29-1; clone size: .; J gene: TRBJ1-2; D gene: .; CDR3 DNA: TGCAGCGTTGTTGGATCCTCCTTCTATGGCTACACCTTC; CDR3 protein: CSVVGSSFYGYTF
V gene: TRBV29-1; clone size: many; J gene: TRBJ2-1; D gene: TRBD2; CDR3 DNA: TGCAGCGTTGAAACTGCTAGCGGGATTGCGGGGCAGTTCTTC; CDR3 protein: CSVETASGIAGQFF
V gene: TRBV4-2; clone size: many; J gene: TRBJ1-2; D gene: .; CDR3 DNA: TGTGCCAGCAGCCAAGACGATGAGCTGGACTATGGCTACACCTTC; CDR3 protein: CASSQDDELDYGYTF
V gene: TRBV20-1; clone size: .; J gene: TRBJ1-1; D gene: .; CDR3 DNA: TGCAGTGCCCTACAGGGCATAAACGCTGAAGCTTTCTTT; CDR3 protein: CSALQGINAEAFF
V gene: TRBV19; clone size: many; J gene: TRBJ2-1; D gene: TRBD1; CDR3 DNA: TGTGCCAGTAGTCACCGGGACAGACAAAATGAGCAGTTCTTC; CDR3 protein: CASSHRDRQNEQFF
V gene: TRBV7-2; clone size: .; J gene: TRBJ2-7; D gene: .; CDR3 DNA: TGTGCCAGCAGGCCTGCAGGGGGGAGCTCCTACGAGCAGTACTTC; CDR3 protein: CASRPAGGSSYEQYF
V gene: TRBV20-1; clone size: few; J gene: TRBJ2-3; D gene: .; CDR3 DNA: TGCAGTGCTAGAGATGGGACGGAGAGGGATACGCAGTATTTT; CDR3 protein: CSARDGTERDTQYF
V gene: TRBV27; clone size: few; J gene: TRBJ2-1; D gene: .; CDR3 DNA: TGTGCCAGCAGTTTAATAGCGGAGCACAATGAGCAGTTCTTC; CDR3 protein: CASSLIAEHNEQFF
V gene: TRBV5-1; clone size: few; J gene: TRBJ1-2; D gene: TRBD1; CDR3 DNA: TGCGCCAGCATTCGGGAACCGGGACAGGGGATCTATGGCTACACCTTC; CDR3 protein: CASIREPGQGIYGYTF
V gene: TRBV6-2/TRBV6-3; clone size: once; J gene: TRBJ2-1; D gene: .; CDR3 DNA: TGTGCCAGCAGTCGCCGGGGGCAGGGCTATACTGGTGAGCAGTTCTTC; CDR3 protein: CASSRRGQGYTGEQFF
V gene: TRBV4-1; clone size: .; J gene: TRBJ2-7; D gene: .; CDR3 DNA: TGCGCCAGCAGCCGCTTAAGTGCAGGGAGCTCCTACGAGCAGTACTTC; CDR3 protein: CASSRLSAGSSYEQYF
V gene: TRBV7-9; clone size: .; J gene: TRBJ2-3; D gene: .; CDR3 DNA: TGTGCCAGCAGCTTAGCGTTCTCGACCACCGGACTCAGCACAGATACGCAGTATTTT; CDR3 protein: CASSLAFSTTGLSTDTQYF
V gene: TRBV20-1; clone size: .; J gene: TRBJ2-5; D gene: .; CDR3 DNA: TGCAGTGCTGCCCTAGGGCGGGAGACCCAGTACTTC; CDR3 protein: CSAALGRETQYF
V gene: TRBV20-1; clone size: many; J gene: TRBJ2-1; D gene: .; CDR3 DNA: TGCAGTGCGGCCGAATTCGGGGTTTTGCAGTTCTTC; CDR3 protein: CSAAEFGVLQFF
V gene: TRBV5-6; clone size: few; J gene: TRBJ2-7; D gene: .; CDR3 DNA: TGTGCCAGCAGGACCGGGGCCTATTCACACGAGCAGTACTTC; CDR3 protein: CASRTGAYSHEQYF
V gene: TRBV28; clone size: many; J gene: TRBJ2-7; D gene: .; CDR3 DNA: TGTGCCAGCCGCCCCGAGCAGTACTTC; CDR3 protein: CASRPEQYF
V gene: TRBV29-1; clone size: .; J gene: TRBJ2-7; D gene: TRBD2; CDR3 DNA: TGCAGCGTCTCTAGCGGGATCTCCTACGAGCAGTACTTC; CDR3 protein: CSVSSGISYEQYF
V gene: TRBV2; clone size: many; J gene: TRBJ2-5; D gene: TRBD1; CDR3 DNA: TGTGCCAGCACCGAGACAGGGGGAATCGAGACCCAGTACTTC; CDR3 protein: CASTETGGIETQYF
V gene: TRBV7-9; clone size: many; J gene: TRBJ1-1; D gene: .; CDR3 DNA: TGTGCCAGCAGCTTTAGGCGGGCGGGCACTGAAGCTTTCTTT; CDR3 protein: CASSFRRAGTEAFF
V gene: TRBV7-2; clone size: .; J gene: TRBJ2-7; D gene: TRBD1; CDR3 DNA: TGTGCCAGCAGCTTCACGACAGGGGCCTACGAGCAGTACTTC; CDR3 protein: CASSFTTGAYEQYF
V gene: TRBV20-1; clone size: .; J gene: TRBJ2-6; D gene: .; CDR3 DNA: TGCAGTGCAAGTGGGGTGTTTTCCGGGGCCAACGTCCTGACTTTC; CDR3 protein: CSASGVFSGANVLTF
V gene: TRBV28; clone size: .; J gene: TRBJ2-3; D gene: .; CDR3 DNA: TGTGCCAGCAGTTCTAACGGGAGAGAAACAGATACGCAGTATTTT; CDR3 protein: CASSSNGRETDTQYF
V gene: TRBV20-1; clone size: .; J gene: TRBJ2-7; D gene: .; CDR3 DNA: TGCAGTGCTAACGACGTCGCCGCCTACGAGCAGTACTTC; CDR3 protein: CSANDVAAYEQYF
V gene: TRBV20-1; clone size: many; J gene: TRBJ2-7; D gene: .; CDR3 DNA: TGCAGTGCTAGAGGGGGAATTGGGGAGCAGTACTTC; CDR3 protein: CSARGGIGEQYF